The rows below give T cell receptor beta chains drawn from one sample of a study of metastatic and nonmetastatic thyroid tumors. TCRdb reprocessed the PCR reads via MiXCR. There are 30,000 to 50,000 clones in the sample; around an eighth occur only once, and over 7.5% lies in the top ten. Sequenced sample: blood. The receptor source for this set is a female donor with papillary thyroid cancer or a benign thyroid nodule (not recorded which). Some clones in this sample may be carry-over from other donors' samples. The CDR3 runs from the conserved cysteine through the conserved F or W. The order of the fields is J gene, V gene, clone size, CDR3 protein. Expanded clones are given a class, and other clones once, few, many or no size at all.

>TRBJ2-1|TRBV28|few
CASSLGLSGDTPYNEQFF
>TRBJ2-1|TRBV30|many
CAWSPGLVRGNEQFF
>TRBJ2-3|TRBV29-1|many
CSAAAGGGADTQYF
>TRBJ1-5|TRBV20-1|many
CSARGPGEGNQPQHF
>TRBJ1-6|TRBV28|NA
CARISSTGRRSYNSPLHF
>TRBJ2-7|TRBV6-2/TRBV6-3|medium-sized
CASSEQSYEQYF
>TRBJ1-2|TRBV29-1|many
CSDTRGYGYTF
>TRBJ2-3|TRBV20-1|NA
CSARDRTSGRSTKYF
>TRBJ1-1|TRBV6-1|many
CASSAARASRTEAFF
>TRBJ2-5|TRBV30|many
CAWTQGRRETQYF
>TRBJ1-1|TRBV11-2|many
CASSRDSRFEAFF
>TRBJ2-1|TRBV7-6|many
CASSFGGGRVNEQFF
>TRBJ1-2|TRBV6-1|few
CASSEPGQGGGYTF
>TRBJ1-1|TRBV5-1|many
CASSLEDGLADEAFF